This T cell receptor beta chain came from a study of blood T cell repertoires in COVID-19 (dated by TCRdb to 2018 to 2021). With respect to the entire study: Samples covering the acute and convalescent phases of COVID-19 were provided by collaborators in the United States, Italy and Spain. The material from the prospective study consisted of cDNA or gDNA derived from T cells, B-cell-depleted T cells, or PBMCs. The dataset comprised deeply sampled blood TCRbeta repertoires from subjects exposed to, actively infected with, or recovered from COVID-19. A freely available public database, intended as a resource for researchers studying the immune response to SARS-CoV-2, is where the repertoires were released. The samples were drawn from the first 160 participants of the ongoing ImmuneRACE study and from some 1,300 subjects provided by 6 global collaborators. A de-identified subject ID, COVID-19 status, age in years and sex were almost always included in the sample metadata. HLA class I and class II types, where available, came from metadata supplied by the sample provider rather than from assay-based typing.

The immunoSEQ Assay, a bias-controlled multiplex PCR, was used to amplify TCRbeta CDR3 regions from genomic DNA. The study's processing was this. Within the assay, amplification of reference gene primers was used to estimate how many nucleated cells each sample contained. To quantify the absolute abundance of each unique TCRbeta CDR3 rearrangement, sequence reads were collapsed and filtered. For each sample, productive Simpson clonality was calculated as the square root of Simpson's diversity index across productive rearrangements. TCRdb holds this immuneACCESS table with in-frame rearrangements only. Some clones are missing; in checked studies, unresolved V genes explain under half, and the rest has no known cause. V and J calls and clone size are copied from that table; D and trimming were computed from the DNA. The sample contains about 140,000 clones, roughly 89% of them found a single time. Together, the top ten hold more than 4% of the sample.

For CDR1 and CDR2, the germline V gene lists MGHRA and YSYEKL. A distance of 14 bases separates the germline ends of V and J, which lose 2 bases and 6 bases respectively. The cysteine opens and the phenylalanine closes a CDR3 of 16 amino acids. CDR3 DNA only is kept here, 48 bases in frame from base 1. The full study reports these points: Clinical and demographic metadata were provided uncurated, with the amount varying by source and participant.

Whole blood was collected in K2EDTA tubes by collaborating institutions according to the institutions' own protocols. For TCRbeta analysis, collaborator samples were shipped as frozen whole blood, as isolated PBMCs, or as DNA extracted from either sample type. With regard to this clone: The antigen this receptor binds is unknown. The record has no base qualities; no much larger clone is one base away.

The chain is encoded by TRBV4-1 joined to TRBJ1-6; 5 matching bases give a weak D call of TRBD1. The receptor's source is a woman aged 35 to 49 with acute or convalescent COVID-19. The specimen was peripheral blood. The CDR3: CASSQLYRQTNSPLHF. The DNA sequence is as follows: TGCGCCAGCAGCCAACTTTACCGACAGACTAATTCACCCCTCCACTTT.